The 30 T cell receptor beta chains given below trace back to one sample, sequenced in a study of blood T cells in healthy people across ages. A second 7 to 11 cycle PCR used barcoded and J-beta primers. TCRdb itself ran the 5' RACE reads through MiXCR, one entry per CDR3 protein. The sample contains some 1.5 million distinct CDR3 sequences, 28% of which appear only once. The sequencing input was blood. All receptors come from a woman in her twenties or thirties in good health.

This clonotype was seen repeatedly, ten times or more. The chain joins TRBV6-5 to TRBJ2-1, with 13 nucleotides matching TRBD2. CDR1 is MNHEY and CDR2 is SVGAGI in the germline V gene. The junction had 7 bases not matched to a gene; V was cut back by 6 bases and J by 8 bases. CDR3 length: 15 residues. This CDR3 is CASSRTSGRAYEQFF. The CDR3, as DNA: TGTGCCAGCAGCCGTACTAGCGGGAGGGCCTATGAGCAGTTCTTC.

CDR3 sequence: CASHRSGQGSTGELFF. The CDR3 DNA sequence: TGTGCCAGCCACCGATCGGGACAGGGGAGCACCGGGGAGCTGTTTTTT. The V and J genes are TRBV6-2 or TRBV6-3 and TRBJ2-2; 10 bases fit TRBD1. Trimming removed 8 bases from V and 4 bases from J; junction bases left unmatched: 10. The CDR3 has 16 residues. Germline CDR1 MNHEY, CDR2 SVGEGT.

As regards this clonotype: A read error may be the cause here, since a much bigger clone is one base away. The V gene is TRBV5-1, the J gene TRBJ2-3; D possibly matches TRBD1 or TRBD2 (6 bases each). CDR3 size: 16 residues. The V gene lost 2 bases and the J gene lost 3 bases, with 16 bases spanning the gap. Per the germline V gene, CDR1 is SGHRS and CDR2 is YFSETQ. The DNA of the CDR3 is TGCGCCAGCAGCTTAGGGAGGACAGCGATTACAGATACGCAGTATTTT. Its protein is CASSLGRTAITDTQYF. Full variable domain (rest looked up from reference TRBV5-1 and TRBJ2-3): KAGVTQTPRYLIKTRGQQVTLSCSPISGHRSVSWYQQTPGQGLQFLFEYFSETQRNKGNFPGRFSGRQFSNSRSEMNVSTLELGDSALYLCASSLGRTAITDTQYFGPGTRLTVL.

The chain employs TRBV18 and TRBJ2-7; D uncertain. Trimming left V 2 bases short and J 2 bases short, with 10 bases between. The CDR3 is 14 amino acids. Germline V CDR1 and CDR2: KGHSH, LQKENI. DNA for the CDR3: TGTGCCAGCTCACCATCCCCGGATCCCTACGAGCAGTACTTC. Protein: CASSPSPDPYEQYF.

Of note for this clonotype: Germline and junction disagree at one end, which may indicate a read error. The rearrangement joins TRBV9 to TRBJ2-7; 8 nucleotides align to TRBD1. The CDR3 length is 15 residues. The V gene's germline CDR1 is SGDLS and CDR2 YYNGEE. The CDR3 loop reads CAGSPQPGQAYEQYF. The CDR3 DNA is TGTGCCGGCAGCCCACAACCGGGACAGGCCTACGAGCAGTACTTC.

The table lists this clonotype with many counts. The chain combines TRBV28 with TRBJ1-4; D is ambiguous. Germline V lookup: CDR1 MDHEN, CDR2 SYDVKM. This CDR3 is 14 amino acids long. V was pared by 4 bases and J by 0 bases, with 6 bases between. CDR3 in amino acids: CASSSRTTNEKLFF. The CDR3 nucleotides are TGTGCCAGCAGTTCACGGACAACTAATGAAAAACTGTTTTTT.

This clonotype was recorded a few times. J is TRBJ2-1 and V is TRBV4-2; 9 bases map to TRBD2. J was trimmed by 6 bases and V by 3 bases; bases with no gene match: 6. CDR3 length equals 15 residues. CDR1 is LGHNA, CDR2 YNFKEQ, per germline. The CDR3 region has the DNA TGTGCCAGCAGCCATGAGGCGGGGGGGCGCAATGAGCAGTTCTTC. Protein sequence: CASSHEAGGRNEQFF.

This rearrangement joins TRBV29-1 to TRBJ2-1; the match to TRBD2 covers 15 bases. Germline V gene lookup returns CDR1 SQVTM and CDR2 ANQGSEA. V shed 3 bases, J shed 11 bases, and the junction held 8 bases outside the gene matches. The CDR3 is made up of 15 amino acids. CDR3 coding DNA: TGCAGCGTTGAGGTGGGACTAGCGGGAGGAGGTCAGCAGTTCTTC. This codes for CSVEVGLAGGGQQFF.

This clonotype was picked up a small number of times. V gene TRBV7-6 combines with J gene TRBJ2-1, with a tentative D call TRBD2 (7 bases). V lost 4 bases, J lost 1 base, and 20 bases lay in between. The length of the CDR3 is 18 residues. The V gene's germline CDR1 is SGHVS and CDR2 FNYEAQ. The CDR3 coding sequence is TGTGCCAGCAGCTCCCCCGTAGGGGGGGCAGGGTCCTACAATGAGCAGTTCTTC. Translation gives CASSSPVGGAGSYNEQFF.

This chain links TRBV18 with TRBJ2-4; TRBD1 matches 9 bases. The J call is uncertain, as TRBJ2-7 better fits the DNA end. Germline V gene lookup returns CDR1 KGHSH and CDR2 LQKENI. This CDR3 is 18 amino acids long. The CDR3 nucleotides read TGTGCCAGCTCACCGACCGGGACAGGGAACTCCCCGGGATACGAGCAGTACTTC. Translated: CASSPTGTGNSPGYEQYF.

This clonotype was seen once. The V call is TRBV6-5, the J call TRBJ2-4, with 7 bases lining up with TRBD1. Judging by the DNA end, TRBJ2-7 fits better; the J call may be wrong. Germline values: CDR1 MNHEY, CDR2 SVGAGI. There are 14 residues in the CDR3. CDR3 amino acids: CASIEGDSPYEQYF. The CDR3 DNA sequence: TGTGCCAGCATCGAAGGGGACAGCCCCTACGAGCAGTACTTC.

This clonotype was seen more than once but under ten times. The gene calls are TRBV5-6 and TRBJ2-1, with 11 bases lining up with TRBD2. Trimming cost V 2 bases and J 6 bases; bases outside gene matches: 4. Germline CDR1 SGHDT, CDR2 YYEEEE. CDR3 length equals 15 residues. CDR3 region: CASSFVLAGGNEQFF. CDR3 nucleotides: TGTGCCAGCAGCTTTGTCCTAGCGGGGGGCAATGAGCAGTTCTTC.

In this sample, this clonotype turned up a few times. The chain carries TRBV2 and TRBJ2-4; TRBD2 agrees at 7 bases. Germline V lookup: CDR1 SNHLY, CDR2 FYNNEI. The CDR3 is 14 amino acids. Trimming removed 6 bases from V and 8 bases from J; junction bases left unmatched: 10. In nucleotides, the CDR3 is TGTGCCAGCAGCATTACTAGCGAAGGGGACATTCAGTACTTC. Its protein is CASSITSEGDIQYF.

As regards this clonotype: Since a much larger clone is just one base distant, this may be a read error. The V call is TRBV11-2, the J call TRBJ2-4; D perhaps matches TRBD1 (5 bases). The J call could be wrong; TRBJ2-7 is a better fit for the DNA end. Germline loops: CDR1 SGHAT, CDR2 FQNNGV. CDR3 length: 13 residues. CDR3 sequence reads: CTSSSRQTYEQYF. CDR3 sequence (DNA): TGTACCAGCAGCTCACGACAGACCTACGAGCAGTACTTC.

In its sample, this clonotype was seen a few times. This chain connects TRBV24-1 to TRBJ2-3; possibly TRBD1 or TRBD2 for D (5 bases each). Germline V lookup: CDR1 KGHDR, CDR2 SFDVKD. CDR3 length: 15 amino acids. V shed 5 bases and J shed 2 bases, with 13 bases lying between them. The CDR3 sequence is CATSGGQGVTDTQYF. The CDR3 DNA sequence: TGTGCCACCAGTGGGGGCCAGGGAGTCACAGATACGCAGTATTTT.

Points on this clonotype: This could be a read error, since a much larger clone is one nucleotide away. The V and J genes are TRBV20-1 and TRBJ1-2; D unclear. The CDR3 has 14 amino acids. Trimming cost V 5 bases and J 1 base, with 14 bases left between them. Germline V CDR1 and CDR2: DFQATT, SNEGSKA (reference sequence). In nucleotides, the CDR3 is TGCAGTGCTGGTGCGAAAGACAATAACTATGGCTACACCTTC. This encodes CSAGAKDNNYGYTF.

J is TRBJ1-1 and V is TRBV7-9; tentatively, D is TRBD1 (6 bases). Trimming left V 10 bases short and J 0 bases short, with 18 bases between. The CDR3 totals 15 residues. Germline loops: CDR1 SEHNR, CDR2 FQNEAQ (reference sequence). In DNA form, the CDR3 reads TGTGCCACTCAAAGGGGGTTACCTATGAACACTGAAGCTTTCTTT. Translating it yields CATQRGLPMNTEAFF. The full variable domain, rest sourced from reference TRBV7-9 and TRBJ1-1, is DTGVSQNPRHKITKRGQNVTFRCDPISEHNRLYWYRQTLGQGPEFLTYFQNEAQLEKSRLLSDRFSAERPKGSFSTLEIQRTEQGDSAMYLCATQRGLPMNTEAFFGQGTRLTVV.

The V call is TRBV7-2, the J call TRBJ2-4; TRBD2 aligns across 9 bases. The DNA end is more similar to TRBJ2-7, so the J call may be wrong. The CDR3 is 16 residues long. Germline lookup yields CDR1 SGHTA and CDR2 FQGNSA. The DNA of the CDR3 is TGTGCCAGCAGCTCACGCGGGGGGGCTAGCGGTTACGAGCAGTACTTC. Residues: CASSSRGGASGYEQYF.

This clonotype showed up many times. The chain is built from TRBV5-1 and TRBJ2-7; weak D call: TRBD1 (6 bases). This CDR3 spans 16 amino acids. CDR1 SGHRS and CDR2 YFSETQ come from the germline V gene. Trimming pared 2 bases from V and 2 bases from J, leaving 17 bases between. DNA for the CDR3: TGCGCCAGCAGCTTCGTACAGGGTTCTCTGCCCTACGAGCAGTACTTC. Translated: CASSFVQGSLPYEQYF.

This clonotype has more than one count but fewer than ten. The chain joins TRBV9 to TRBJ2-3; 13 nucleotides agree with TRBD2. J was trimmed by 5 bases and V by 4 bases; bases with no gene match: 10. Germline V gives CDR1 SGDLS, CDR2 YYNGEE. The CDR3 is 17 amino acids. CDR3 bases: TGTGCCAGCAGCTCTCCCGGGACTAGCGGGATCTTAGATACGCAGTATTTT. Protein sequence: CASSSPGTSGILDTQYF.

The chain recombines TRBV27 with TRBJ2-1; a weak D match, TRBD2 (5 bases). The end of the DNA is better explained by TRBJ2-7, so the J call may be wrong. Germline V CDR1 and CDR2: MNHEY, SMNVEV (reference sequence). The CDR3 is made up of 14 amino acids. CDR3 in amino acids: CASTLGVGYNEQYF. CDR3 in DNA: TGTGCCAGCACACTCGGGGTCGGCTACAATGAGCAGTACTTC.

This clonotype has just a few counts. One end of the junction does not line up with germline, which may come from a read error. The rearrangement joins TRBV10-3 to TRBJ2-5; 12 bases match TRBD2. Matching the DNA end better, TRBJ2-7 makes the J call doubtful. The length of the CDR3 is 17 residues. Per the germline V gene, CDR1 is ENHRY and CDR2 is SYGVKD. The CDR3 DNA is TGTGCCATCAGTGGGGGACTAGCGGGTATCAACTCCTGCGAGCAGTACTTC. Translating gives CAISGGLAGINSCEQYF.

This clonotype was recorded a few times. V usage is TRBV28 and J usage is TRBJ2-7, with D perhaps TRBD2 (6 bases). The CDR3 runs 17 residues. Germline CDR1 MDHEN, CDR2 SYDVKM. V was trimmed by 6 bases and J by 2 bases, leaving 23 bases between them. The chain's CDR3 is CASRGTGTLLKAYEQYF. The CDR3 DNA reads as TGTGCCAGCAGGGGAACCGGGACTCTATTGAAAGCCTACGAGCAGTACTTC.

The rearrangement uses TRBV29-1 and TRBJ2-7; either TRBD1 or TRBD2 may supply D (6 bases each). The DNA end is more similar to TRBJ2-4, so the J call may be wrong. This CDR3 has 14 amino acids. The germline gives CDR1 SQVTM, CDR2 ANQGSEA. CDR3 loop: CSVESTEGGNIQYF. CDR3 nucleotides: TGCAGCGTTGAGTCTACGGAGGGGGGAAACATTCAGTACTTC.

This clonotype was counted a few times. The J gene is TRBJ1-6, the V gene TRBV18, with D unclear. Germline CDR1 reads KGHSH; CDR2 reads LQKENI. Trimming stripped 3 bases from V and 8 bases from J, with 8 bases between. The CDR3 totals 13 residues. Written as DNA, the CDR3 is TGTGCCAGCTCACCTGCAGAGGATTCACCCCTCCACTTT. Translating gives CASSPAEDSPLHF. The variable domain in full, with the rest retrieved from reference TRBV18 and TRBJ1-6, is NAGVMQNPRHLVRRRGQEARLRCSPMKGHSHVYWYRQLPEEGLKFMVYLQKENIIDESGMPKERFSAEFPKEGPSILRIQQVVRGDSAAYFCASSPAEDSPLHFGNGTRLTVT.

This chain connects TRBV15 to TRBJ2-7; a weak D match, TRBD2 (6 bases). V dropped 0 bases and J dropped 0 bases, with 15 bases sitting between them. The CDR3 consists of 17 residues. CDR1 and CDR2 from the germline V gene are LNHNV and YYDKDF (reference sequence). The CDR3 spells CATSREGVRGSSYEQYF. The CDR3 bases are TGTGCCACCAGCAGAGAGGGGGTCCGGGGGAGCTCCTACGAGCAGTACTTC.

The chain carries TRBV12-3 or TRBV12-4 and TRBJ2-7; D gene ambiguous. Between the trimmed V and J ends, which lost 5 bases and 5 bases, there was a span of 16 bases. This CDR3 has 14 amino acids. CDR3 sequence reads: CASSTPSWFHEQYV. CDR3 nucleotides: TGTGCCAGCAGTACCCCTAGTTGGTTCCACGAGCAGTACGTC.

A remark on this clonotype: Compared with germline, one end of the junction differs, possibly owing to a read error. The chain combines TRBV9 with TRBJ2-7; 7 bases fit TRBD2. Looked up from germline, CDR1 is SGDLS and CDR2 is YYNGEE. The CDR3 length is 14 residues. The CDR3: CAGSVKGRGGEQYF. CDR3 nucleotide sequence: TGTGCCGGCAGCGTAAAGGGGAGGGGAGGCGAGCAGTACTTC.

This chain uses TRBV7-9 with TRBJ2-7; D may correspond to TRBD1 or TRBD2 (5 bases each). Germline V gives CDR1 SEHNR, CDR2 FQNEAQ (reference sequence). The CDR3 loop spans 14 amino acids. The V gene lost 3 bases and the J gene lost 6 bases, with 15 bases spanning the gap. CDR3 in amino acids: CASSLGHGAGEQYF. In DNA form, the CDR3 reads TGTGCCAGCAGCTTGGGTCACGGGGCGGGCGAGCAGTACTTC.

The CDR3 DNA follows: TGTGCCAGCAGCGGCTCGGGCGATCAGCCCCAGCATTTT. As protein: CASSGSGDQPQHF. The rearrangement links TRBV7-2 to TRBJ1-5; D gene unclear. V was trimmed by 5 bases and J by 5 bases, leaving 10 bases between them. The CDR3 length is 13 residues. Germline values: CDR1 SGHTA, CDR2 FQGNSA.